Following are 6 T cell receptor beta chains from one sample sequenced in a study of identical twins. TCRdb reprocessed the 5' RACE reads with MiXCR, giving one entry per CDR3 protein. The profile shows roughly 720,000 distinct CDR3 sequences, about 20% of them singletons. The data also belong to a second study, concerning T cells expressing NK-cell markers.

The source material was PBMCs. All receptors derive from a woman aged 18-29 years in good health.

The rearrangement uses TRBV5-4 and TRBJ2-3; TRBD2 matches 9 bases. J lost 5 bases, V lost 7 bases, and 8 bases had no gene match. The CDR3 has 14 amino acids. Per the germline V gene, CDR1 is SGHNT and CDR2 is YYREEE (reference sequence). CDR3 coding DNA: TGTGCCAGCCAGGGCGGGGGGGGCAAAGATACGCAGTATTTT. Its protein product is CASQGGGGKDTQYF.

The chain uses TRBV7-2 and TRBJ2-5; 9 bases map to TRBD1. The CDR3 has 14 amino acids. Germline CDR1 and CDR2: SGHTA and FQGNSA. With V trimmed by 3 bases and J by 7 bases, 6 bases remained unmatched. The CDR3 coding sequence is TGTGCCAGCAGCTTGTACAGGGGGCAGGTGACCCAGTACTTC. Translation: CASSLYRGQVTQYF.

There are a few counts of this clonotype. The chain joins TRBV15 to TRBJ2-7; no reliable D call. V lost 0 bases to trimming and J lost 6 bases, with 27 bases between them. The CDR3 extends over 19 amino acids. CDR1 and CDR2 (germline): LNHNV, YYDKDF (reference sequence). The CDR3 coding sequence is TGTGCCACCAGCAGAGATTCTGGCGGCGGCAGTAGGCCTATCGGCGAGCAGTACTTC. Its protein product is CATSRDSGGGSRPIGEQYF.

This clonotype was found a few times. The rearrangement uses TRBV20-1 and TRBJ2-5; 8 bases agree with TRBD2. CDR1 and CDR2 (germline): DFQATT, SNEGSKA (reference sequence). This CDR3 is built from 13 residues. Unmatched junction bases numbered 1, after V lost 4 bases and J lost 0 bases. The CDR3 sequence: CSAKLADQETQYF. Here the CDR3 DNA reads TGCAGTGCTAAACTAGCGGACCAAGAGACCCAGTACTTC.

V usage is TRBV20-1 and J usage is TRBJ2-1; TRBD2 aligns across 8 bases. Germline CDR1 reads DFQATT; CDR2 reads SNEGSKA (reference sequence). This CDR3 has 14 residues. J was trimmed by 4 bases and V by 4 bases; bases with no gene match: 6. CDR3 DNA: TGCAGTGCTATTAGCGGGACACGATACAATGAGCAGTTCTTC. This encodes CSAISGTRYNEQFF.

The sample holds many counts of this clonotype. The V and J genes are TRBV6-5 and TRBJ2-1, with D possibly matching TRBD1 (5 bases). The CDR3 runs 17 residues. Germline assignment: CDR1 MNHEY and CDR2 SVGAGI. V was pared by 0 bases and J by 5 bases, with 17 bases between. In DNA form, the CDR3 reads TGTGCCAGCAGTTACTCCGGGCCTCAGGGTTTAAACAATGAGCAGTTCTTC. Its translation is CASSYSGPQGLNNEQFF.